The TCR beta chain under discussion was sequenced for a study of blood T cell repertoires in COVID-19. This CDR3 comprises 13 residues. Germline assignment: CDR1 ENHRY and CDR2 SYGVKD. Trimming removed 7 bases from V and 7 bases from J, with 14 bases in between. Method: immunoSEQ multiplex PCR; TCRdb's copy keeps in-frame clones and lacks some. The repertoire has 50,000 to 65,000 clones, approximately 90% of them found once; the top ten carry around 3%. The sequencing input was peripheral blood. The receptor was derived from a man aged 45-65 years with acute or convalescent COVID-19. The genes are TRBV10-3 and TRBJ2-1; D may be TRBD2 (7 bases). The CDR3 region has the DNA TGTGCCATCAATGCGGGGGCGAAAAATGAGCAGTTCTTC. Translated, it gives CAINAGAKNEQFF.